These 13 T cell receptor beta chains originate from one sample sequenced in a study of beta chain features in type 1 diabetes. Study findings and constraints: Type 1 diabetes patients had TCRB CDR3s that were shorter (moderately but significantly so) in all four CD4+ subsets.

Expressed TCRB transcripts were sequenced because the entire RNA isolate underwent reverse transcription. The method was immunoSEQ multiplex PCR; TCRdb's version includes in-frame clones alone and lacks a portion of them. The sample has some 280,000 clones, about 13% seen once. For these TCRs, the target antigens are not known. What was sequenced was naive CD4+ T cells from blood. These receptors all stem from a young man with type 1 diabetes.

The chain employs TRBV9 and TRBJ2-1; 7 bases are a match to TRBD2. The CDR3 has 14 amino acids. The V segment lost 4 bases and the J segment 4 bases; nucleotides outside the gene matches: 5. Germline lookup yields CDR1 SGDLS and CDR2 YYNGEE. The CDR3 DNA reads as TGTGCCAGCAGCCTCGGACTAGATTACAATGAGCAGTTCTTC. Translating gives CASSLGLDYNEQFF. The full variable domain, with the rest looked up from reference TRBV9 and TRBJ2-1, is DSGVTQTPKHLITATGQRVTLRCSPRSGDLSVYWYQQSLDQGLQFLIQYYNGEERAKGNILERFSAQQFPDLHSELNLSSLELGDSALYFCASSLGLDYNEQFFGPGTRLTVL.

The rearrangement joins TRBV11-2 to TRBJ2-3; the D gene is possibly TRBD2 (6 bases). Germline V gives CDR1 SGHAT, CDR2 FQNNGV. The length of the CDR3 is 16 residues. The germline V and J ends were trimmed by 0 bases and 4 bases, with 14 bases remaining between them. The DNA of the CDR3 is TGTGCCAGCAGCTTAGATCCGGCTAGCGCCGCAGATACGCAGTATTTT. The encoded protein is CASSLDPASAADTQYF.

The V call is TRBV7-3, the J call TRBJ2-5; 9 bases are shared with TRBD1. V trimming: 4 bases; J trimming: 6 bases; junction bases outside the gene matches: 3. Germline lookup yields CDR1 SGHTA and CDR2 FQGTGA. The CDR3 extends over 13 amino acids. CDR3 region: CASSSGTGKTQYF. In nucleotides, the CDR3 is TGTGCCAGCAGCTCTGGGACAGGGAAGACCCAGTACTTC.

The chain recombines TRBV19 with TRBJ2-7; unclear D gene. CDR1 and CDR2 (germline): LNHDA, SQIVND (reference sequence). The CDR3 runs to 13 residues. With 4 bases removed from V and 0 bases from J, the gap between germline ends came to 7 bases. In nucleotides, the CDR3 is TGTGCCAGTAGTACCACTACCTCCTACGAGCAGTACTTC. The encoded protein is CASSTTTSYEQYF.

The genes are TRBV4-1 and TRBJ2-3; no reliable D call. The germline V gene has CDR1 MGHRA and CDR2 YSYEKL. The CDR3 spans 14 residues. Trimming removed 1 base from V and 2 bases from J, with 7 bases in between. This CDR3 reads CASSQAGFTDTQYF. The CDR3 coding sequence is TGCGCCAGCAGCCAAGCCGGGTTCACAGATACGCAGTATTTT.

The chain employs TRBV25-1 and TRBJ2-5; possible D gene TRBD2, 5 bases. This CDR3 contains 14 residues. The germline V gene has CDR1 MGHDK and CDR2 SYGVNS. V lost 2 bases to trimming and J lost 5 bases, with 12 bases between them. The CDR3 reads CASSEMGARETQYF. The CDR3 DNA is TGTGCCAGCAGTGAAATGGGAGCGCGGGAGACCCAGTACTTC.

The gene calls are TRBV11-2 and TRBJ2-1; 10 nucleotides line up with TRBD2. Germline lookup yields CDR1 SGHAT and CDR2 FQNNGV. Losses at the gene ends were 1 base for V and 4 bases for J; bases not matched to a gene: 4. The CDR3 runs 16 residues. CDR3 region: CASSLVLTSGYNEQFF. The CDR3 DNA sequence: TGTGCCAGCAGCTTAGTATTGACTAGCGGGTACAATGAGCAGTTCTTC.

This clone was seen only a few times. This rearrangement joins TRBV23-1 to TRBJ1-1, with 9 bases matching TRBD1. TRBV23-1 is marked as an open reading frame, function uncertain. Trimming removed 4 bases from V and 6 bases from J; junction bases left unmatched: 9. This CDR3 region has 15 residues. The CDR3 is CASSPQDRGCPEAFF. CDR3 coding DNA: TGCGCCAGCAGTCCCCAGGACAGGGGTTGTCCTGAAGCTTTCTTT.

The V call is TRBV7-2, the J call TRBJ2-7; 7 nucleotides align to TRBD2. The CDR3 is made up of 17 amino acids. Germline lookup yields CDR1 SGHTA and CDR2 FQGNSA. Losses at the gene ends were 6 bases for V and 7 bases for J; bases not matched to a gene: 21. CDR3 nucleotides: TGTGCCAGCAGTCGATCCGGGGCCAGAGGGAGGGCCGAAGAGCAGTACTTC. Its translation: CASSRSGARGRAEEQYF.

This clone was seen a few times. This sequence joins TRBV18 and TRBJ2-6; D may be TRBD2 (5 bases). Deletions cut 3 bases from V and 8 bases from J, with 14 bases between. CDR1 KGHSH and CDR2 LQKENI come from the germline V gene. The CDR3 totals 15 residues. In DNA form, the CDR3 reads TGTGCCAGCTCACCGTTGGAAGAGGGAACCAACGTCCTGACTTTC. Translation: CASSPLEEGTNVLTF.

V usage is TRBV7-8 and J usage is TRBJ2-7; the match to TRBD1 covers 7 bases. Losses at the gene ends were 5 bases for V and 1 base for J; bases not matched to a gene: 8. The V gene's germline CDR1 is SGHVS and CDR2 FQNEAQ. This CDR3 has 15 amino acids. CDR3 in amino acids: CASSQTGQTSYEQYF. The CDR3 nucleotides are TGTGCCAGCAGCCAAACGGGACAGACTTCCTACGAGCAGTACTTC.

The J gene is TRBJ2-5, the V gene TRBV5-1; maybe TRBD1 (5 bases). V was cut by 4 bases and J by 3 bases, with 7 bases left in between. The CDR3 covers 12 residues. The germline V gene has CDR1 SGHRS and CDR2 YFSETQ. CDR3 residues: CASSKGEETQYF. The CDR3 bases are TGCGCCAGCAGCAAAGGGGAAGAGACCCAGTACTTC.

The chain employs TRBV25-1 and TRBJ1-5; TRBD1 aligns across 9 bases. V trimming: 6 bases; J trimming: 6 bases; junction bases outside the gene matches: 3. CDR1 MGHDK and CDR2 SYGVNS come from the germline V gene. There are 13 residues in the CDR3. Written as DNA, the CDR3 is TGTGCCAGCAGCGTGACAGGGGGTCAGCCCCAGCATTTT. It codes for CASSVTGGQPQHF.